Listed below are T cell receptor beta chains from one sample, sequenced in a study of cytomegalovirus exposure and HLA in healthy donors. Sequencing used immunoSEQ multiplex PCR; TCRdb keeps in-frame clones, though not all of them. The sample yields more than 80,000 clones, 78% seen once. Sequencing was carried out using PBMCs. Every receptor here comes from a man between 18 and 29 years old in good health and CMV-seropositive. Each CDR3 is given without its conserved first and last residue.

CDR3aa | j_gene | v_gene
ASSRGGSSYNEQF | TRBJ2-1 | TRBV5-1
ASSLRSGQGADTQY | TRBJ2-3 | TRBV7-9
ASSLGSPGYTEAF | TRBJ1-1 | TRBV13
ASSRDSQGVPQH | TRBJ1-5 | TRBV6-1
ASSVQGMNTEAF | TRBJ1-1 | TRBV6-1
ASLGAYPPYGQY | TRBJ2-7 | TRBV6-5
ASSPRMGESEQY | TRBJ2-7 | TRBV18
ASGLQNTGELF | TRBJ2-2 | TRBV12-5
ASRGQDPAEAIRGEQY | TRBJ2-7 | TRBV7-2
ASSLGSSGANVLT | TRBJ2-6 | TRBV13
ASSQGVRGTEAF | TRBJ1-1 | TRBV14
SVENRTNTIY | TRBJ1-3 | TRBV29-1
ASSFTRGGGQPQH | TRBJ1-5 | TRBV28
ASSLGGVLPDTQY | TRBJ2-3 | TRBV7-2
AIRPTSGGGNEQF | TRBJ2-1 | TRBV10-3
ASSSPGGNQPQH | TRBJ1-5 | TRBV28
ASSVQAGAGEKLF | TRBJ1-4 | TRBV9
ASSLPGLAAYEQY | TRBJ2-7 | TRBV28
SVVKSGTQY | TRBJ2-5 | TRBV29-1
ASSQDVTSGAVSYNEQF | TRBJ2-1 | TRBV4-1
ASSAPLPSYEQY | TRBJ2-7 | TRBV4-2
ASSSTGLANNEQF | TRBJ2-1 | TRBV11-3
RGGSGSEQY | TRBJ2-7 | TRBV20-1
ASSLAQGDGAF | TRBJ1-1 | TRBV7-9
ASSLARGRGGYT | TRBJ1-2 | TRBV7-9
ASSFVFPGNEAF | TRBJ1-1 | TRBV5-1
ASSQVPSGSVSDTQY | TRBJ2-3 | TRBV14
ASSELISGDRGEQF | TRBJ2-1 | TRBV25-1
ASSLSSGTYEQY | TRBJ2-7 | TRBV5-1
ASSLDRGSTEAF | TRBJ1-1 | TRBV28
ASRERDSDNEKLF | TRBJ1-4 | TRBV2
ASSYGGTDGYNEQF | TRBJ2-1 | TRBV5-1
ASSYRRNTDTQY | TRBJ2-3 | TRBV7-8
AISDGIPGGAF | TRBJ1-1 | TRBV10-3
ASTRNAGNQPQH | TRBJ1-5 | TRBV6-6
ALGRDPLNEQF | TRBJ2-1 | TRBV27
ASTGEGGTGEAF | TRBJ1-1 | TRBV10-2
ASSEFKYTGELF | TRBJ2-2 | TRBV10-1
ASSSPGAGELF | TRBJ2-2 | TRBV7-3
ASSFPIRESDNYNEQF | TRBJ2-1 | TRBV5-4
ASSRLAGETGELF | TRBJ2-2 | TRBV5-4
ASSLAGTGPSYEQY | TRBJ2-7 | TRBV5-6
AITGGWNTGELF | TRBJ2-2 | TRBV7-6
ASSVYGGAVTEAF | TRBJ1-1 | TRBV9
SVVEVAGGEQY | TRBJ2-7 | TRBV29-1
ASSPDRGGDEQF | TRBJ2-1 | TRBV6-5
SGRDGGEKTQY | TRBJ2-5 | TRBV29-1
ASSLGGAGGYEQY | TRBJ2-7 | TRBV5-1
ASRRQVTNTEAF | TRBJ1-1 | TRBV5-1
ASSDLDSRYGYT | TRBJ1-2 | TRBV25-1
ASSYSHSGNQPQH | TRBJ1-5 | TRBV6-5
ASSLSKGAYGYT | TRBJ1-2 | TRBV28
ASSTTPDTQY | TRBJ2-3 | TRBV27
AISERSGTGELF | TRBJ2-2 | TRBV10-3
ASSLGQGNTEAF | TRBJ1-1 | TRBV2